This TCR beta chain was sequenced for a study of TIL therapy for anti-PD-1-resistant metastatic lung cancer. As for the study in general: Tumor harvest preceded PD-1/PD-L1 blockade, followed by nivolumab treatment. Most patients had lung adenocarcinoma; a few tumors were EGFR-mutant, two ALK-rearranged; half smoked currently or formerly.

General study points: After infusion, TIL clonotypes partly replaced peripheral T cells and declined over months.

This was the immunoSEQ v3 assay. Here immunoSEQ multiplex PCR was the method, and the copy in TCRdb shows in-frame clones only, minus some. Of 36,000 or so clones listed, about 70% are singletons. The CDR3 extends over 14 amino acids. V lost 10 bases, J lost 7 bases, and 11 bases stayed unmatched. Notes on this clone: Its antigen is unidentified.

Time point here: pre-treatment sample, taken before nivolumab and TIL therapy. Enrollment ran from October 2017 to January 2020. V usage is TRBV5-3 and J usage is TRBJ2-3, with 11 positions matching TRBD2. TRBV5-3 is designated an ORF whose function remains uncertain. The clonotype was recovered from a person aged 25-79 years with non-small cell lung cancer. Source: blood, taken at baseline. The CDR3 region is CAWRRLAGQHTQYF. The CDR3 DNA reads TGTGCCTGGCGTAGACTAGCGGGGCAACATACGCAGTATTTT.